This T cell receptor beta chain was identified in a study of T-cell reconstitution after alpha-beta-depleted transplantation in children. Study results and limitations: High day-60 TCRbeta diversity in some patients came from surviving recipient T cells and thymic progenitors. A year post-transplant, T-cell counts and diversity derived mostly from newly produced T cells.

This CDR3 is built from 15 residues. V was pared by 3 bases and J by 5 bases, with 5 bases of the junction left unmatched. In germline, CDR1 is KGHDR, CDR2 SFDVKD. Details on this clonotype: Its target is unknown.

The TCRbeta library incorporated unique molecular identifiers. TCRdb reanalysed the PCR reads using MiXCR and keeps one entry per CDR3 protein. This table has hundreds of thousands of distinct CDR3 sequences, about 24% appearing once. The source was PBMCs, mostly from graft donor cells, collected 360 days after TCRalphabeta/CD19-depleted stem cell transplant. The clonotype originates from a female patient aged 2-15 years who had a stem cell transplant for congenital amegakaryocytic thrombocytopenia, so the T cells may come from the graft donor. The chain recombines TRBV24-1 with TRBJ1-1; 10 bases match TRBD1. CDR3 sequence reads: CATSDTGTGATEAFF. The CDR3 region has the DNA TGTGCCACCAGTGATACTGGGACAGGGGCGACTGAAGCTTTCTTT.